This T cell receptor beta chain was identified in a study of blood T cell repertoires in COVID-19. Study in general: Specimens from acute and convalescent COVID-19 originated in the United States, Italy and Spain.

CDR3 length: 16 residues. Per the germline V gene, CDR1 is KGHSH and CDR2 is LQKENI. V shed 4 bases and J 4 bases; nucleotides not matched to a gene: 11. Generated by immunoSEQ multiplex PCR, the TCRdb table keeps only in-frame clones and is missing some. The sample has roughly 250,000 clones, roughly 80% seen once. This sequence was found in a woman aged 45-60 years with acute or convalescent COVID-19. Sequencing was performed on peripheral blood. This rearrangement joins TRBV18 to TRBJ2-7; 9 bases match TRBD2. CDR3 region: CASSRASGAMGYEQYF. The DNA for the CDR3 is TGTGCCAGCTCACGGGCTAGCGGGGCTATGGGATACGAGCAGTACTTC.